Detailed here is one TCR beta chain. The V gene end was trimmed by 4 bases and the J gene end by 5 bases; junction bases not matched to a gene: 5. CDR3 length: 15 amino acids. Germline assignment: CDR1 LNHDA and CDR2 SQIVND (reference sequence). This sample was taken from a study of blood T cell repertoires in COVID-19. Study-level background: The United States, Italy and Spain were the sources of the acute and convalescent COVID-19 samples. In each case, the material was cDNA or gDNA derived from T cells, B-cell-depleted T cells, or PBMCs.

Original processing methods: How many nucleated cells were present was estimated from reference gene primer amplification. The table came from immunoSEQ multiplex PCR; TCRdb's copy has only in-frame clones and leaves some out. V and J calls and clone size follow that table, whereas D and trimming were derived from the DNA. The table has 200,000 to 300,000 clones, 88% seen once; the top ten hold about 0.65%. The sequence was collected from a human donor in a cohort sampled during active COVID-19. The chain uses TRBV19 and TRBJ2-1; 10 nucleotides align to TRBD2. Sequenced sample: peripheral blood. The CDR3 DNA reads TGTGCCAGTAGTACCCTAGCGGGAGACCACAATGAGCAGTTCTTC. Protein product: CASSTLAGDHNEQFF.